Here is one T cell receptor (beta chain) with its context. Its antigen is undetermined. This CDR3 is 14 amino acids long. V shed 5 bases and J shed 2 bases, with 9 bases lying between them. CDR1 and CDR2 from the germline V gene are MNHEY and SMNVEV (reference sequence). This specimen comes from a study of shared clonotypes between healthy human individuals. Study information: CD4 naive and memory got three plates each, CD8 naive two, CD8 memory one. Study observations and caveats: At large depth, rarefaction still showed sorted-subset sequencing to be incomplete. Compared with clonotypes that all four donors shared, non-shared clonotypes had lower generation probabilities.

Method: immunoSEQ multiplex PCR; TCRdb's copy keeps in-frame clones and lacks some. The sample records some 2.1 million clones, roughly 95% being singletons. CD8 cells regarded as naive lacked CD45RO, were positively chosen for CCR7, and omitted terminally differentiated effector memory CD45RA+ cells. The V call is TRBV27, the J call TRBJ2-2; the D is unclear. The material sequenced was naive CD8+ T cells from PBMCs. This clonotype originated in a man aged 18 to 30 in good health. Some clones in this sample may be carry-over from other donors' samples. Here the CDR3 reads CASSPPENTGELFF. Written as DNA, the CDR3 is TGTGCCAGCAGTCCCCCAGAAAACACCGGGGAGCTGTTTTTT.